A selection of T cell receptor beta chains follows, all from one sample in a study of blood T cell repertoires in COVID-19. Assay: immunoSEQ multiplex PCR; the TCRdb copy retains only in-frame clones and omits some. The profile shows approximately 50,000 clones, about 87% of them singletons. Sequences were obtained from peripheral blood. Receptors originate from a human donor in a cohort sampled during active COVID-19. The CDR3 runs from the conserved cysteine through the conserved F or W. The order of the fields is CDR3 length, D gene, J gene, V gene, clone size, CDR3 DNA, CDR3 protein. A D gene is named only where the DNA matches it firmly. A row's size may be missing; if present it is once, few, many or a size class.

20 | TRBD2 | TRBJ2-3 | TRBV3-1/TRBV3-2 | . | TGTGCCAGCAGCCTTCTGCACCCGGGACTAGCGGGAGGGCGCGCAGATACGCAGTATTTT | CASSLLHPGLAGGRADTQYF
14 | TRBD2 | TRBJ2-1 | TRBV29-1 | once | TGCAGCGCCTATGCGCCAGGGACTAGGAATGAGCAGTTCTTC | CSAYAPGTRNEQFF
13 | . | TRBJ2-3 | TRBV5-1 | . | TGCGCCAGCAGCTTGGACTATACAGATACGCAGTATTTT | CASSLDYTDTQYF
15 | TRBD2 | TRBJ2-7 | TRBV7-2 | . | TGTGCCAGCAGCTTAGAGGCTAGCGGGGGCTACGAGCAGTACTTC | CASSLEASGGYEQYF
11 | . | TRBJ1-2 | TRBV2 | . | TGTGCCAGCAGGGACAGCTATGGCTACACCTTC | CASRDSYGYTF
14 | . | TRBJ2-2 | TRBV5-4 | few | TGTGCCAGCAGCTTGAACGCGGACACCGGGGAGCTGTTTTTT | CASSLNADTGELFF
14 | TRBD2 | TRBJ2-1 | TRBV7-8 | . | TGTGCCAGCAGCTTAGCGGGGGGGATAAAGGAGCAGTTCTTC | CASSLAGGIKEQFF
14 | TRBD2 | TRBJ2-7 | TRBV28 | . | TGTGCCAGCAGAGAGCGGGAGGGCCTCTACGAGCAGTACTTC | CASREREGLYEQYF
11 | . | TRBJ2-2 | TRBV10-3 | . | TGTGCCATCAGATCAACCGGGGAGCTGTTTTTT | CAIRSTGELFF
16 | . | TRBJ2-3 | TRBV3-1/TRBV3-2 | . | TGTGCCAGCAGCCTCACGTGGGCCCCTAGCACAGATACGCAGTATTTT | CASSLTWAPSTDTQYF
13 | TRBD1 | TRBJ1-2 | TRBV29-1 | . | TGCAGCGCTACAGGGGGCGAGTCGGAAGGCTACACCTTC | CSATGGESEGYTF
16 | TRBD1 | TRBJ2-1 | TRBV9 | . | TGTGCCAGCAGCGTAGGTATGGGACAGGGGCGTCCTGAGCAGTTCTTC | CASSVGMGQGRPEQFF
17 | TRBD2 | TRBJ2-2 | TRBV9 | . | TGTGCCAGCAGCTCTCGTACTAGCGGGAGTTTAACCGGGGAGCTGTTTTTT | CASSSRTSGSLTGELFF
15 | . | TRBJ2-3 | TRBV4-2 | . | TGTGCCAGCAGCCAAGATGGTTCCTACACAGATACGCAGTATTTT | CASSQDGSYTDTQYF
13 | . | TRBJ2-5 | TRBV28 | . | TGTGCCAGCAGATCTAACTTTGAGGAGACCCAGTACTTC | CASRSNFEETQYF
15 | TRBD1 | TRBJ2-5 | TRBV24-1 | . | TGTGCCACCAGTGACCCCGACAGGGCGCAAGAGACCCAGTACTTC | CATSDPDRAQETQYF
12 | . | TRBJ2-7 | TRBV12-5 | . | TGTGCTAGTGCGGCAGGTCCCTCCGAGCAGTACTTC | CASAAGPSEQYF
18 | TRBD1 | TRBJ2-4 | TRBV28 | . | TGTGCCAGCAGTTGGGGGGACAGGGGGCGCGTTGCCAAAAACATTCAGTACTTC | CASSWGDRGRVAKNIQYF
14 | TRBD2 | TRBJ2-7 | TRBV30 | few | TGTGCCTGGGCTATGACTAGCGGAGTCTACGAGCAGTACTTC | CAWAMTSGVYEQYF
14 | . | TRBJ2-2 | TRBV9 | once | TGTGCCAGCAGCCCCGGACAGACCACCGGGGAGCTGTTTTTT | CASSPGQTTGELFF
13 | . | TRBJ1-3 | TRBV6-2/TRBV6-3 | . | TGTGCCAGCAGTGGCAGGTCTGGAAACACCATATATTTT | CASSGRSGNTIYF
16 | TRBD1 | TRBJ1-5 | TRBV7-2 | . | TGTGCCAGCAGCTTTTGGACAGGGCTCTTCAGTCAGCCCCAGCATTTT | CASSFWTGLFSQPQHF
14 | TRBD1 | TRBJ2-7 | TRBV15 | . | TGTGCCACCAGCTACACGACAGGGGCCTACGAGCAGTACTTC | CATSYTTGAYEQYF
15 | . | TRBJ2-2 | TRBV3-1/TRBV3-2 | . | TGTGCCAGCAGCCAAGACAGGGTCGACACCGGGGAGCTGTTTTTT | CASSQDRVDTGELFF
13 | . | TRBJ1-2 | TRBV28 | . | TGTGCCAGCAGTTTACCAGGGGCGACTGGCTACACCTTC | CASSLPGATGYTF
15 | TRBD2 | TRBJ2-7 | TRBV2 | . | TGTGCCAGCAGTGAACTAGCGGGAGGTTCCTACGAGCAGTACTTC | CASSELAGGSYEQYF
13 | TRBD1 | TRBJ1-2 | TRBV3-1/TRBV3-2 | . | TGTGCCAGCAGCCAAGGGCAAACAGGGGACCGTACCTTC | CASSQGQTGDRTF
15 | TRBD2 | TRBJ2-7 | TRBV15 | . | TGTGCCACCAGCAGAGATCTGAGCAGGGAGGGCGAGCAGTACTTC | CATSRDLSREGEQYF
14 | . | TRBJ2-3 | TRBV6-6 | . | TGTGCCAGCAGTTACTCGAGTAGCACAGATACGCAGTATTTT | CASSYSSSTDTQYF
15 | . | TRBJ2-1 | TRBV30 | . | TGTGCCTGGGGGGCTAGCGCCAGCTCCTACAATGAGCAGTTCTTC | CAWGASASSYNEQFF
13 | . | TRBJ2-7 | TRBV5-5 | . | TGTGCCAGCAGCGCACAGGGCTATTACGAGCAGTACTTC | CASSAQGYYEQYF
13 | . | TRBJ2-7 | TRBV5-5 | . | TGTGCCAGCAGCTTGGGAAGAGGCGACGAGCAGTACTTC | CASSLGRGDEQYF
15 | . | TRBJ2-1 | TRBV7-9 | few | TGTGCCAGCAGCTCAGCAAGACAGATACACAATGAGCAGTTCTTC | CASSSARQIHNEQFF
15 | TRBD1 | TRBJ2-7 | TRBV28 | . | TGTGCCAGCAGTTTTACCCGGGACAGATTAATCGAGCAGTACTTC | CASSFTRDRLIEQYF
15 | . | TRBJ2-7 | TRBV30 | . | TGTGCCTGGAGTGTCCCGCAGGGGGGCGGGTTTGAGCAGTACTTC | CAWSVPQGGGFEQYF
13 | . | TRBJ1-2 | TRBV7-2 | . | TGTGCCAGCAGCTTAGGTACAGGGAGAGGCTACACCTTC | CASSLGTGRGYTF
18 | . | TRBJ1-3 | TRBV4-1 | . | TGCGCCAGCAGCCAAGGGATGGCGTACCGGAGCTCTGGAAACACCATATATTTT | CASSQGMAYRSSGNTIYF